This T cell receptor beta chain was found in a study of blood T cells in healthy people across ages. Using a J-beta primer mix together with a sample-barcoded 5' primer, a second PCR was run for about 6 to 12 cycles. TCRdb fed the 5' RACE reads into MiXCR, producing one record per CDR3 protein. The sample includes about 1.5 million distinct CDR3 sequences, 42% seen only once; the top ten take 7% to 9%. This clonotype was seen only a few times. The V end lost 6 bases, the J end lost 0 bases, and 12 bases lay between the germline ends. There are 14 residues in the CDR3. This receptor was identified in a woman under 30 in good health. The chain has TRBV12-3 or TRBV12-4 and TRBJ2-7, with a weak D call TRBD1 (5 bases). Material: blood. CDR3 DNA: TGTGCCAGCAGACCGACAGAGAGCTCCTACGAGCAGTACTTC. Encoded protein: CASRPTESSYEQYF.